A single sample gave rise to the 17 T cell receptor beta chains below, sequenced in a study of response to subunit inactivated influenza vaccine. TCRdb passed the RT-PCR reads through MiXCR, listing each CDR3 protein once. In the table there are roughly 570,000 distinct CDR3 sequences, less than 15% of which are singletons. Specimen: PBMCs from blood, collected 11 to 12 days after vaccination. The receptors come from a man aged 50 to 59 who received an inactivated influenza vaccine.

This clonotype was recorded a few times. The rearrangement joins TRBV20-1 to TRBJ1-5; D unresolved. Germline CDR1 reads DFQATT; CDR2 reads SNEGSKA (reference sequence). V lost 3 bases to trimming and J lost 0 bases, with 12 bases between them. The CDR3 is 15 amino acids. The CDR3 coding sequence is TGCAGTGCTAGGACCACACCAGATAGCAATCAGCCCCAGCATTTT. Translated: CSARTTPDSNQPQHF.

The chain is built from TRBV9 and TRBJ2-1; D call uncertain. CDR3 length: 13 amino acids. Germline CDR1 reads SGDLS; CDR2 reads YYNGEE. V shed 0 bases and J shed 6 bases, with 7 bases lying between them. CDR3 coding DNA: TGTGCCAGCAGCGTAGCTTCTGTCAATGAGCAGTTCTTC. This sequence encodes CASSVASVNEQFF.

The V call is TRBV28, the J call TRBJ2-5, with D perhaps assigned TRBD1 or TRBD2 (5 bases each). V lost 7 bases and J lost 7, with 25 bases in between. Germline V CDR1 and CDR2: MDHEN, SYDVKM. This CDR3 has 16 amino acids. Here the CDR3 DNA reads TGTGCCAGCACTCAAACCGGGGCAGGCCGCGGAGGGACCCAGTACTTC. This sequence encodes CASTQTGAGRGGTQYF.

The sample holds a few counts of this clonotype. The chain couples TRBV30 to TRBJ2-1; 10 positions agree with TRBD2. V trimming: 0 bases; J trimming: 15 bases; junction bases outside the gene matches: 5. Looked up from germline, CDR1 is GTSNPN and CDR2 is SVGIG (reference sequence). The CDR3 has 12 amino acids. The CDR3 spells CAWSVSGGVRFF. The CDR3 DNA reads as TGTGCCTGGAGTGTAAGCGGGGGGGTTCGGTTCTTC. The full variable domain, completed using reference TRBV30 and TRBJ2-1, is SQTIHQWPATLVQPVGSPLSLECTVEGTSNPNLYWYRQAAGRGLQLLFYSVGIGQISSEVPQNLSASRPQDRQFILSSKKLLLSDSGFYLCAWSVSGGVRFFGPGTRLTVL.

The rearrangement uses TRBV20-1 and TRBJ2-5; D uncertain. The CDR3 sequence is 13 residues long. The V gene's germline CDR1 is DFQATT and CDR2 SNEGSKA (reference sequence). V was clipped by 0 bases and J by 6 bases, with 11 bases between them. The CDR3 DNA reads as TGCAGTGCTAGAGATTGGAAGGGCCAGACCCAGTACTTC. Its translation is CSARDWKGQTQYF.

This clonotype came up a few times. The chain carries TRBV7-2 and TRBJ2-5; D perhaps matches TRBD1 (6 bases). Germline loops: CDR1 SGHTA, CDR2 FQGNSA. V shed 4 bases and J shed 7 bases, with 16 bases lying between them. The CDR3 covers 14 residues. The chain's CDR3 is CASSSMTGQTTQYF. The CDR3, as DNA: TGTGCCAGCAGCTCGATGACAGGCCAGACGACCCAGTACTTC. The entire variable domain, with the rest obtained from reference TRBV7-2 and TRBJ2-5, is as follows: GAGVSQSPSNKVTEKGKDVELRCDPISGHTALYWYRQSLGQGLEFLIYFQGNSAPDKSGLPSDRFSAERTGGSVSTLTIQRTQQEDSAVYLCASSSMTGQTTQYFGPGTRLLVL.

The V gene is TRBV12-3 or TRBV12-4, the J gene TRBJ1-5, with D maybe TRBD1 (5 bases). Trimming removed 6 bases at V and 1 base at J, with 10 bases between. The CDR3 runs 14 residues. The CDR3 region is CASSWGGSNQPQHF. Here the CDR3 DNA reads TGTGCCAGCAGCTGGGGCGGAAGCAATCAGCCCCAGCATTTT.

This clonotype showed up many times. The gene calls are TRBV7-8 and TRBJ1-1, with D hard to call. The V end lost 1 base, the J end lost 0 bases, and 9 bases lay between the germline ends. Germline assignment: CDR1 SGHVS and CDR2 FQNEAQ. The CDR3 is 15 residues long. The CDR3 DNA sequence: TGTGCCAGCAGCTTAGTTAGCGGATTGAACACTGAAGCTTTCTTT. It is translated as CASSLVSGLNTEAFF.

This clonotype has more than one count but fewer than ten. The chain recombines TRBV7-8 with TRBJ2-5, with a possible D match to TRBD2 (6 bases). V was pared by 2 bases and J by 0 bases, with 16 bases between. The germline gives CDR1 SGHVS, CDR2 FQNEAQ. This CDR3 has 17 residues. CDR3 nucleotide sequence: TGTGCCAGCAGCTTATTCGGGCGGGATCCGTACCAAGAGACCCAGTACTTC. Translating it yields CASSLFGRDPYQETQYF.

This clonotype was recorded many times. The chain has TRBV7-2 and TRBJ1-5, with 11 bases matching TRBD1. The CDR3 consists of 14 residues. V shed 8 bases, J shed 4 bases, and the junction held 4 bases outside the gene matches. CDR1 is SGHTA, CDR2 FQGNSA, per germline. The CDR3 DNA sequence: TGTGCCAGCCAGGGACAGGGGGGTAATCAGCCCCAGCATTTT. This gives the protein CASQGQGGNQPQHF.

The gene calls are TRBV20-1 and TRBJ2-7; D gene uncertain. Between the trimmed V and J ends, which lost 8 bases and 5 bases, there was a span of 19 bases. The CDR3 sequence is 13 residues long. The germline V gene has CDR1 DFQATT and CDR2 SNEGSKA (reference sequence). The CDR3 DNA sequence: TGCAGTCCCCCCTCCGAATCCTTAAACGAGCAGTACTTC. Protein: CSPPSESLNEQYF.

The chain recombines TRBV5-1 with TRBJ1-2; TRBD1 agrees at 8 bases. J was trimmed by 8 bases and V by 0 bases; bases with no gene match: 3. Germline CDR1 is SGHRS and CDR2 is YFSETQ. This CDR3 is built from 13 residues. The CDR3 DNA reads as TGCGCCAGCAGCTTGGTCACAGGGGGGGGCTACACCTTC. This sequence encodes CASSLVTGGGYTF.

At least ten counts were recorded for this clonotype. This sequence joins TRBV12-3 or TRBV12-4 and TRBJ1-6; D gene uncertain. The V and J ends lost 3 bases and 8 bases respectively, with 14 bases between them. This CDR3 spans 15 amino acids. CDR3 sequence reads: CASSFSTGKDSPLHF. Written as DNA, the CDR3 is TGTGCCAGCAGTTTCTCGACGGGGAAAGATTCACCCCTCCACTTT.

This clonotype turned up a few times. The chain joins TRBV18 to TRBJ2-1, with 8 nucleotides matching TRBD2. Germline V lookup: CDR1 KGHSH, CDR2 LQKENI. This CDR3 is 15 amino acids long. Germline trimming cut 1 base from V and 3 bases from J; bases unmatched to any gene: 2. The CDR3 nucleotides read TGTGCCAGCTCACCACTAGCGGGGAACTACAATGAGCAGTTCTTC. Translating it yields CASSPLAGNYNEQFF.

The gene calls are TRBV20-1 and TRBJ2-3; 12 bases agree with TRBD1. This CDR3 spans 19 amino acids. V trimming: 4 bases; J trimming: 0 bases; junction bases outside the gene matches: 14. The germline V gene encodes CDR1 DFQATT and CDR2 SNEGSKA (reference sequence). The CDR3 loop reads CSAITGQGAQRGSTDTQYF. The DNA for the CDR3 is TGCAGTGCTATTACGGGACAGGGGGCCCAACGGGGGAGCACAGATACGCAGTATTTT.

This clonotype was counted between two and nine times. The chain employs TRBV28 and TRBJ2-7; D perhaps matches TRBD1 (5 bases). CDR3 length: 15 residues. From germline, CDR1 is MDHEN and CDR2 SYDVKM. Trimming removed 2 bases at V and 3 bases at J, with 14 bases between. The CDR3 protein is CASSLIQGSLYEQYF. The DNA of the CDR3 is TGTGCCAGCAGTTTAATTCAGGGCTCCCTCTACGAGCAGTACTTC.

The chain couples TRBV20-1 to TRBJ2-5; 9 bases line up with TRBD1. The CDR3 is made up of 17 amino acids. The germline V gene encodes CDR1 DFQATT and CDR2 SNEGSKA (reference sequence). With V trimmed by 2 bases and J by 3 bases, 13 bases remained unmatched. DNA for the CDR3: TGCAGTGCTAGATCCCTAGTTGTGAGGACAGGGGAAGAGACCCAGTACTTC. It codes for CSARSLVVRTGEETQYF.